The sequence of this T cell receptor (beta chain) was determined in a study of blood T cell repertoires in COVID-19. Study-wide context: Acute and convalescent COVID-19 samples came from the United States, Italy and Spain. Nucleic acid was either cDNA or gDNA, and it came from T cells, B-cell-depleted T cells, or PBMCs.

In the authors' workflow: Estimates of nucleated cell counts were drawn from the amplification of reference gene primers. Repertoires were generated with immunoSEQ multiplex PCR, while TCRdb's copy carries only in-frame clones and drops some. Clone size and the V and J calls come from that table; the DNA yielded D and trimming. The sample contains 200,000 to 250,000 clones, around 88% of which appear only once. This CDR3 has 14 residues. V lost 5 bases and J lost 4, with 14 bases in between. Per germline, CDR1 SGHTA and CDR2 FQGNSA. The chain couples TRBV7-2 to TRBJ2-5, with D maybe TRBD1 (5 bases). The sequence derives from a man older than 75 with acute or convalescent COVID-19. The sequenced sample was peripheral blood. Written as DNA, the CDR3 is TGTGCCAGCAGCCCTCGACGTCAGGGAGAGACCCAGTACTTC. Amino acid sequence: CASSPRRQGETQYF.